These T cell receptor beta chains were read from a single sample in a study of post-analysis software for immune sequencing data. From the PCR reads, TCRdb called clonotypes with MiXCR, one entry per CDR3 protein. The data show fewer than 850,000 distinct CDR3 sequences, with just over 45% seen just once and roughly 4.9% held by the top ten. The specimen sequenced was blood. The receptors here all came from a girl between 5 and 17 years old with multiple sclerosis. CDR3s include the opening cysteine and the closing phenylalanine or tryptophan. A D gene is named only where the DNA matches it firmly. Clone size is given for some rows only: seen once, a few or many times, or a class if the clone is expanded.

D gene	clone size	V gene	J gene	CDR3 DNA	CDR3 protein
.	.	TRBV7-8	TRBJ2-5	TGTGCCAGCAGCCCCGAAAGGGGCCCCGAGCGGGAGACCCAGTACTTC	CASSPERGPERETQYF
TRBD2	few	TRBV24-1	TRBJ2-1	TGTGCCACCAGCGGAACAAATTTAGCGGGGGGTAGCTCCTACAATGAGCAGTTCTTC	CATSGTNLAGGSSYNEQFF
.	few	TRBV12-3/TRBV12-4	TRBJ2-7	TGTGCCAGCAGCCTCCAGGTGAACGAGCAGTACTTC	CASSLQVNEQYF
TRBD2	few	TRBV20-1	TRBJ2-5	TGCAGCGCACCCGGAGCGGGAGGAGAGACCCAGTACTTT	CSAPGAGGETQYF
TRBD1	few	TRBV6-1	TRBJ2-6	TGTGCCAGCAGCCGAGACCGAGGGGGCATCTCTGGGGCCAACGTCCTGACTTTC	CASSRDRGGISGANVLTF
.	.	TRBV10-3	TRBJ2-3	TGTGCCATCAGTCCACGGCGAACTAGCACACTAGGCACAGATACGCAGTATTTT	CAISPRRTSTLGTDTQYF
.	few	TRBV15	TRBJ1-1	TGTGCCACCAGCCCCCAAAGGACCGGTATGAACACTGAAGCTTTCTTT	CATSPQRTGMNTEAFF
TRBD2	.	TRBV20-1	TRBJ2-1	TGCAGTGCCACGACTAGCGGGAGCAATGAGCAGTTCTTC	CSATTSGSNEQFF
.	.	TRBV5-1	TRBJ2-7	TGCGCCAGCAGCTTGGACCCCGGGAGTGGTAGAAAGCAGTACTTC	CASSLDPGSGRKQYF
TRBD1	few	TRBV18	TRBJ2-1	TGTGCCAGCTCACCGGTATGGAGGACAGGGGGGAAGGAGCAGTTCTTC	CASSPVWRTGGKEQFF
TRBD1	.	TRBV6-5	TRBJ1-2	TGTGCCACCGGGACAGGCTATGGCTACACCTTC	CATGTGYGYTF
.	.	TRBV6-6	TRBJ2-7	TGTGCCAGCAGTTACAGGCCAGGGGACGAGCAGTACTTC	CASSYRPGDEQYF
TRBD1	.	TRBV7-8	TRBJ1-2	TGTACCAGCAGCCCCCGACAGGGGAGGTATGGCTACACCTTC	CTSSPRQGRYGYTF
.	.	TRBV20-1	TRBJ2-7	TGCAGTGCTAGAGAATCCGACCCCAGGAAGGCCCTCTTCTACGAGCAGTACTTC	CSARESDPRKALFYEQYF
.	few	TRBV12-3/TRBV12-4	TRBJ2-1	TGTGCCACCAGTTTACTCCTAGCCGACAATGAGCAGTTCTTC	CATSLLLADNEQFF
TRBD1	few	TRBV7-8	TRBJ2-1	TGTGCCAGCAGCCAACCAGTTAAGAGGGAAACAGGATCCAGGGGGTATTATGAGCAGTTCTTC	CASSQPVKRETGSRGYYEQFF
.	.	TRBV7-9	TRBJ2-3	TGTGCCAGCAGCTTAGTTACGGGAGTCACAGATACGCAGTATTTT	CASSLVTGVTDTQYF
.	.	TRBV13	TRBJ2-7	TGTGCCAGCAGCGACGGGGGGCGCAGCTACGAGCAGTACTTC	CASSDGGRSYEQYF
.	few	TRBV6-5	TRBJ1-2	TGTGCCAGCAGTTACGGGAGGGGCAGTTCGAAAGGCTACACCTTC	CASSYGRGSSKGYTF
TRBD2	many	TRBV20-1	TRBJ2-3	TGCAGTGCTAGAGGTGGAGCGGGAGAGACAGATACGCAGTATTTT	CSARGGAGETDTQYF
TRBD1	few	TRBV6-1	TRBJ2-7	TGTGCCAGCAGTGAGGGACAGGGAGGCTACGAGCAGTACTTC	CASSEGQGGYEQYF
.	.	TRBV7-9	TRBJ1-5	TGTGCCAGCAGCTCAACAGCGAATAGCAATCAGCCCCAGCATTTT	CASSSTANSNQPQHF
.	few	TRBV29-1	TRBJ2-7	TGCAGCGTTGGGGGGGTCGCCGAGCAGTACTTC	CSVGGVAEQYF
.	.	TRBV14	TRBJ1-4	TGTGCCAGCAGCCAAGACTACCCAGGCGCGGGAAAACTGTTTTTT	CASSQDYPGAGKLFF
.	.	TRBV5-1	TRBJ1-2	TGCGCCAGCAGCTTGGACGGTCACGACTATGGCTACACCTTC	CASSLDGHDYGYTF
.	.	TRBV24-1	TRBJ1-5	TGTGCCACCTCTGAACCCAATCAGCCCCAGCATTTT	CATSEPNQPQHF
.	few	TRBV10-3	TRBJ2-7	TGTGCCATCAGTGAGTCGGGCTCGGCCTACGAGCAGTACTTC	CAISESGSAYEQYF
.	.	TRBV5-1	TRBJ2-4	TGCGCCAGCAGCTTAGCCTCAGGGAGAGCCAAAAACATTCAGTACTTC	CASSLASGRAKNIQYF
.	few	TRBV20-1	TRBJ2-5	TGCAGTGCTAGAGATGGGTCGTCAGGGAAAGAGACCCAGTACTTC	CSARDGSSGKETQYF
.	.	TRBV7-2	TRBJ2-7	TGTGCCAGCAGCCCGACTCGAGACTACGAGCAGTACTTC	CASSPTRDYEQYF
.	.	TRBV28	TRBJ2-1	TGTGCCAGCAGAGGACTGCCAGGCCTCTACAATGAGCAGTTCTTC	CASRGLPGLYNEQFF
TRBD1	few	TRBV29-1	TRBJ1-2	TGCAGCGCCTCAGGGGGCGCGGACTATGGCTACACCTTC	CSASGGADYGYTF
TRBD1	.	TRBV4-3	TRBJ2-6	TGCGCCAGCACTCCCACAGGGGACCCAATCCCTGGGGCCAACGTCCTGACTTTC	CASTPTGDPIPGANVLTF
TRBD1	.	TRBV29-1	TRBJ1-1	TGCAGCGTTATCCGGGACAGGGAAGCCACTGAAGCTTTCTTT	CSVIRDREATEAFF
.	.	TRBV12-3/TRBV12-4	TRBJ1-2	TGTGCCAGCAGTTTAGGGGGGCCCGGGCGATTGAAAGGCTACACCTTC	CASSLGGPGRLKGYTF
.	few	TRBV5-1	TRBJ2-4	TGCGCCAGCAGCTCCTTTAAACAGGGCTCTGGGGCCAAAAACATTCAGTACTTC	CASSSFKQGSGAKNIQYF
.	few	TRBV20-1	TRBJ2-5	TGCAGTGCTAGAGACTGGAGGGGGGAGACCCGGTACTTC	CSARDWRGETRYF
TRBD1	.	TRBV6-2/TRBV6-3	TRBJ2-1	TGTGCCAGCAGGCTCCTGACAGGGGAATATGGTGAGCAGTTCTTC	CASRLLTGEYGEQFF
TRBD1	.	TRBV6-4	TRBJ1-6	TGTGCCAGCATAGTCGTTGGGGACAGGCCCTTTTGGTTTCGGAATTCACCCCTCCACTTT	CASIVVGDRPFWFRNSPLHF
.	.	TRBV5-1	TRBJ1-4	TGCGCCAGCCGCGGGCAGCGAAATGAAAAACTGTTTTTT	CASRGQRNEKLFF